This T cell receptor beta chain was retrieved from a study of tumour-infiltrating T cells in Burkitt lymphoma. Study information: This cohort included all epidemiological subtypes of Burkitt lymphoma.

The method was immunoSEQ multiplex PCR; TCRdb's version includes in-frame clones alone and lacks a portion of them. The data contain 950 to 1,500 clones, about 16% of them singletons. Germline loops: CDR1 SGHRS, CDR2 YFSETQ. Trimming pared 0 bases from V and 6 bases from J, leaving 15 bases between. The CDR3 length is 15 residues. The specimen was tumor tissue. This sequence joins TRBV5-1 and TRBJ1-1; possibly TRBD1 for D (5 bases). The TCR was taken from a human donor with Burkitt lymphoma. CDR3 DNA: TGCGCCAGCAGCTTGGAATCCCGGGGACGGTCTGAAGCTTTCTTT. Translating it yields CASSLESRGRSEAFF.